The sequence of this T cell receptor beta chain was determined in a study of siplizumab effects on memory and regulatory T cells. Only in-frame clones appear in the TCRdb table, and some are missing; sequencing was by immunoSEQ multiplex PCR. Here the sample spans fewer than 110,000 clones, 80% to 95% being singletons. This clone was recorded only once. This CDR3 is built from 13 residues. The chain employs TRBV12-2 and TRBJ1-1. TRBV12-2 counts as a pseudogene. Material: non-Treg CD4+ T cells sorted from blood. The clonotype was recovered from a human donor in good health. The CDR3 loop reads CASPRRLRAEAFF. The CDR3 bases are TGTGCAAGTCCTCGCAGGTTAAGGGCTGAAGCTTTCTTT.